These T cell receptor beta chains were read from a single sample in a study of T cell repertoires in urothelial bladder cancer. Sequenced by immunoSEQ multiplex PCR; TCRdb stores in-frame clones only, minus some. The sample holds 9,500 to 13,000 clones; approximately 70% are singletons and the top ten take around 7%. Sequencing was carried out using tumor-infiltrating cells from bladder cancer. The source of these receptors is a human donor with a benign inflammatory bladder lesion. Both conserved end residues are part of each CDR3. D genes are given only for firm matches. Size is omitted from some rows. Given values are once, few, many or a class for expanded clones.

D,J,V,size,DNA,CDR3
.,TRBJ1-1,TRBV6-5,.,TGTGCCAGCGCCGGGGATGACACTGAAGCTTTCTTT,CASAGDDTEAFF
.,TRBJ2-3,TRBV15,.,TGTGCCACCAGCAGAGATAAGGGCACAGATACGCAGTATTTT,CATSRDKGTDTQYF
TRBD2,TRBJ2-1,TRBV9,.,TGTGCCAGCAGCGTAGGCGAAGGACTAGCGGGGGGGCCAGGAAACAATGAGCAGTTCTTC,CASSVGEGLAGGPGNNEQFF
.,TRBJ2-7,TRBV9,.,TGTGCCAGCAGCACAAGTACGTCCCCCTACGAGCAGTACTTC,CASSTSTSPYEQYF
.,TRBJ2-1,TRBV10-3,.,TGTGCCATCAGGACTAGTACGGGTGAGCAGTTCTTC,CAIRTSTGEQFF
TRBD1,TRBJ2-3,TRBV5-1,.,TGCGCCAGCAGCCACGACAGGGCAGATACGCAGTATTTT,CASSHDRADTQYF
.,TRBJ2-5,TRBV5-1,once,TGCGCCAGCAGCTTAAGGCCAAACCCAGGGTGGGGTGAGACCCAGTACTTC,CASSLRPNPGWGETQYF
.,TRBJ1-5,TRBV7-8,.,TGTGCCAGCAGCTTAGTCGTGCGGCAGCCGAATCAGCCCCAGCATTTT,CASSLVVRQPNQPQHF
.,TRBJ1-2,TRBV4-1,.,TGCGCCAGCAGCCAAGAACCAATGTTGGGCTACACCTTC,CASSQEPMLGYTF
.,TRBJ1-5,TRBV19,.,TGTGCCAGTAATAAGGGGTCGAACAATCAGCCCCAGCATTTT,CASNKGSNNQPQHF
.,TRBJ2-7,TRBV6-6,.,TGTGCCAGCAGTTACTCCGAACCCATCTACGAGCAGTACTTC,CASSYSEPIYEQYF
.,TRBJ2-7,TRBV13,few,TGTGCCAGCAGATTAGAATCTCGGCCCAAGAGAGGGGAGCAGTACTTC,CASRLESRPKRGEQYF
.,TRBJ2-3,TRBV6-1,few,TGTGCCAGCAGTAGAACAGTAACACAAGATACGCAGTATTTT,CASSRTVTQDTQYF
TRBD1,TRBJ2-7,TRBV6-5,once,TGTGCCAGCAGCAGGGGGACGGGGTACGAGCAGTACTTC,CASSRGTGYEQYF
.,TRBJ2-3,TRBV19,once,TGTGCCAGTAGTCTTTCCGGTGGAGATACGCAGTATTTT,CASSLSGGDTQYF
.,TRBJ2-6,TRBV9,.,TGTGCCAGCAGCCCCGACTGGGGTACTGGGGCCAACGTCCTGACTTTC,CASSPDWGTGANVLTF
.,TRBJ2-5,TRBV5-1,few,TGCGCCAGCCGACGGACAGCCCAAGAGACCCAGTACTTC,CASRRTAQETQYF
TRBD2,TRBJ2-2,TRBV5-1,.,TGCGCCAGCAGCCCTCTAGCGGGGGGGAACACCGGGGAGCTGTTTTTT,CASSPLAGGNTGELFF
.,TRBJ1-5,TRBV5-5,.,TGTGCCAGCAGCTTGAATAATCAGCCCCAGCATTTT,CASSLNNQPQHF
TRBD2,TRBJ2-7,TRBV30,.,TGTGCGTGGGGAGGGCGCTACGAGCAGTACTTC,CAWGGRYEQYF
.,TRBJ2-4,TRBV7-2,.,TGTGCCAGCAGCCCCGTGGAGGGGTACGGCATTCAGTACTTC,CASSPVEGYGIQYF
.,TRBJ2-7,TRBV5-1,.,TGCGCCAGCGGACCACAGGACCTCAGGGACGGCGAGCAGTACTTC,CASGPQDLRDGEQYF
TRBD2,TRBJ2-5,TRBV6-5,.,TGTGCCAGCAGTCACGGACTAGCGGAGACCCAGTACTTC,CASSHGLAETQYF
.,TRBJ2-4,TRBV11-2,.,TGTGCCAGCAGCGTGAACCGGGGCATTCAGTACTTC,CASSVNRGIQYF
.,TRBJ2-5,TRBV5-1,.,TGCGCCAGCAGCCCCCTCTCAAGCCGCCAAGAGACCCAGTACTTC,CASSPLSSRQETQYF
.,TRBJ1-5,TRBV6-1,.,TGTGCCGCAGGGGTAGATGGGTCCCAGCATTTT,CAAGVDGSQHF
.,TRBJ1-4,TRBV21-1,.,TGTGCCAGCAGCGCCGGTGAAAAACTGTTTTTT,CASSAGEKLFF
TRBD2,TRBJ2-3,TRBV5-1,once,TGCGCCAGCAGCGTGATGGGAGGGTTGGCAGATACGCAGTATTTT,CASSVMGGLADTQYF
TRBD1,TRBJ1-2,TRBV7-3,once,TGTGCCAGCAGCCTCGGGGTAGGGGGCGACGGCTACACCTTC,CASSLGVGGDGYTF
.,TRBJ1-2,TRBV7-8,.,TGTGCCAGCAGCTTGCAAATCTACGGCTATGGCTACACCTTC,CASSLQIYGYGYTF
.,TRBJ2-1,TRBV13,.,TGTGCCAGCAGCCCCGAGGAGTACAATGAGCAGTTCTTC,CASSPEEYNEQFF
.,TRBJ1-1,TRBV10-3,.,TGTGCCATCAGTGAGTCAGGAGCGAACACTGAAGCTTTCTTT,CAISESGANTEAFF
.,TRBJ2-7,TRBV7-2,.,TGTGCCAGCAGCTCGGGACGTGGCGGCTACGAGCAGTACTTC,CASSSGRGGYEQYF
.,TRBJ1-1,TRBV4-1,.,TGCGCCAGCAGCCAAGGGAGGAACACTGAAGCTTTCTTT,CASSQGRNTEAFF